This TCR beta chain was captured by sequencing in a study of cytomegalovirus exposure and HLA in healthy donors. Details on this clone: Its antigen remains unknown.

Germline lookup yields CDR1 LGHNA and CDR2 YSLEER. The CDR3 totals 15 residues. V lost 0 bases, J lost 5 bases, and 11 bases lay in between. Here immunoSEQ multiplex PCR was the method, and the copy in TCRdb shows in-frame clones only, minus some. The data show some 69,000 clones, roughly 95% seen once. Study conclusions and caveats: Investigators reported 150 to 200 TCR beta chains as tied to cytomegalovirus. Usually a TCR sequence was rare, but some public TCRs were found in many donors. A few chains tied to CMV proved CMV antigen-specific in vitro.

This TCR was sampled from a woman younger than 35 in good health and CMV-seropositive. Sequenced material: PBMCs. The chain couples TRBV4-3 to TRBJ2-1; D possibly corresponds to TRBD2 (5 bases). Written as DNA, the CDR3 is TGCGCCAGCAGCCAAGACACGGGGTTAGACAATGAGCAGTTCTTC. This codes for CASSQDTGLDNEQFF.